The rows below give T cell receptor beta chains drawn from one sample of a study of synovial regulatory T cells in juvenile arthritis. Measured with immunoSEQ multiplex PCR; TCRdb has only the in-frame clones, and not every one. In total, the table holds approximately 10,000 clones. Sequencing was performed on Treg cells from blood. The receptors were sampled from a donor between 2 and 35 years old with juvenile idiopathic arthritis. Both conserved end residues are part of each CDR3. For some rows the clone size is stated as once, few or many, or as a class when expanded; others skip it.

TRBV5-1	TRBJ2-7	.	CASRPLGGQGAYEQYF
TRBV5-6	TRBJ2-1	medium-sized	CASSEGQWQVQFF
TRBV27	TRBJ2-1	.	CASSLSGTSNEQFF
TRBV7-9	TRBJ1-2	.	CASSLAPTRYGYTF
TRBV4-1	TRBJ2-7	.	CASSQAEGRHEQYF
TRBV6-5	TRBJ1-2	.	CASSSGGVANYGYTF
TRBV7-2	TRBJ1-5	.	CASSLGGTGMNQPQHF
TRBV13	TRBJ2-1	.	CASSLLPGASGSDLDEQFF
TRBV2	TRBJ2-5	.	CASRTGPPAEQYF
TRBV28	TRBJ1-4	.	CASRPPARDEKLFF
TRBV13	TRBJ1-1	.	CASRRDKHTEAFF
TRBV25-1	TRBJ1-3	.	CASSEYIRAVSGNTIYF
TRBV7-6	TRBJ2-5	.	CASSWGRGIQETQYF
TRBV5-4	TRBJ2-3	.	CASSFGADSTDTQYF
TRBV7-9	TRBJ1-3	.	CASSTYKGEGGNTIYF
TRBV6-5	TRBJ2-5	.	CASSSTGLAGTYEQYF
TRBV5-6	TRBJ1-3	.	CASSLVGQGSGNTIYF
TRBV4-1	TRBJ1-5	.	CASSQDLTNHQPQHF
TRBV5-6	TRBJ2-5	.	CASSLVSPQETQYF
TRBV5-4	TRBJ2-7	.	CASSLELSYEQYF
TRBV27	TRBJ1-4	.	CASSQTGQELWELFF
TRBV5-8	TRBJ2-3	medium-sized	CASSLLNTDTQYF
TRBV11-1	TRBJ1-1	.	CASSLKGGRDTEAFF
TRBV4-1	TRBJ1-1	.	CASSQGRQMPEAFF
TRBV5-1	TRBJ2-1	.	CASSLAAGNNEQFF
TRBV10-1	TRBJ1-1	.	CASTAFF
TRBV7-2	TRBJ2-4	.	CTSSLDGGAANIQYF
TRBV29-1	TRBJ2-1	.	CSVSSGLYNEQFF
TRBV4-1	TRBJ1-6	.	CASSQEPGQYNSPLHF
TRBV6-6	TRBJ2-5	.	CASSSQQGYQETQYF
TRBV6-1	TRBJ1-2	.	CASSETAGQKRYTF
TRBV7-9	TRBJ1-6	.	CASSAEGGAGSPLHF
TRBV6-5	TRBJ2-1	.	CASSYGATGFNEQFF
TRBV29-1	TRBJ1-2	.	CSVVGELDGYTF
TRBV7-8	TRBJ1-2	.	CASSLYRGLGYTF
TRBV5-4	TRBJ2-1	.	CASSLSVGGAGVEQFF
TRBV5-6	TRBJ2-2	.	CASSLFGTSSTGELFF
TRBV6-6	TRBJ1-6	.	CASSNGGNNSPLHF
TRBV10-1	TRBJ1-1	.	CASFRGGQGNTEAFF
TRBV6-5	TRBJ2-7	.	CASINPGTSGNEQYF
TRBV4-2	TRBJ1-5	.	CASSQGSGEGQPQHF
TRBV5-6	TRBJ1-1	.	CASSPFGGGRRTEAFF
TRBV5-1	TRBJ2-7	.	CASSRPGEQYF
TRBV7-9	TRBJ2-3	.	CASSSRRDGGGGPTDTQYF
TRBV30	TRBJ2-6	.	CAWSVSGGANVLTF
TRBV5-1	TRBJ1-1	.	CASSRSSLNTEAFF
TRBV19	TRBJ1-4	medium-sized	CASSASLATMGEKLFF
TRBV5-1	TRBJ2-2	.	CASSFFWDIGTGELFF
TRBV28	TRBJ1-1	medium-sized	CASSLSQGSTEAFF
TRBV29-1	TRBJ1-1	.	CSVPGQGTTEAFF
TRBV4-3	TRBJ2-1	.	CASSTGGFTGPEQFF
TRBV9	TRBJ2-5	.	CASSVRDRPYEQYF
TRBV27	TRBJ2-5	.	CASSPRNTIAGDRETQYF
TRBV4-1	TRBJ1-1	.	CASSHLSAIRGTEAFF
TRBV10-3	TRBJ2-2	.	CAISGPAGVGTGELFF
TRBV6-6	TRBJ1-5	.	CASMEGQSFNQPQHF
TRBV29-1	TRBJ1-4	.	CSARTVAANEKLFF
TRBV10-1	TRBJ1-1	.	CASSNTGRRATEAFF
TRBV19	TRBJ1-1	.	CASQTGQTREAFF